The clone carrying this T cell receptor (beta chain) was recorded many times. Its matching antigen is unknown. This entry comes from a study of T cell repertoires in cytomegalovirus infection. Across the study: Recently identified HLA-C-restricted CMV epitopes and well-studied HLA-B-restricted CMV epitopes were used by the study. Findings and caveats of the study: Totalled public TCR beta family frequency picked out people who carried CMV plus the relevant HLA.

TCRdb processed the reads anew with MiXCR; each CDR3 protein has one entry. The sample shows about 74,000 distinct CDR3 sequences, under 30% of them seen only once. The V end lost 4 bases, the J end lost 3 bases, and 6 bases lay between the germline ends. Germline CDR1 and CDR2: SGHTA and FQGNSA. The CDR3 runs to 13 residues. Sequenced here: CD8+ T cells from cultured PBMCs, sampled from culture after CMV antigen stimulation. This chain links TRBV7-2 with TRBJ2-2; D is uncertain. The source is a human donor in good health (CMV status not recorded). Some clones in this sample may be carry-over from other donors' samples. Here the CDR3 reads CASSSADTGELFF. CDR3 coding DNA: TGTGCCAGCAGCTCCGCGGACACCGGGGAGCTGTTTTTT.